Listed here are 11 T cell receptor beta chains from one sample, sequenced in a study of T cells in Graves' hyperthyroidism and ophthalmopathy. Amplified TCR beta CDR3 regions derived from RNA transcripts. RT-PCR in the first round (using the HTBI primer set) targeted the TCR CDR3. TCRdb called the multiplex PCR reads again in MiXCR, with one record for every CDR3 protein. The table includes some 490,000 distinct CDR3 sequences, roughly 16% detected once. The sample taken for sequencing was blood. Every receptor here comes from a woman in her thirties with Graves' ophthalmopathy.

The genes are TRBV9 and TRBJ1-4; D call uncertain. The CDR3 runs to 16 residues. V was cut by 0 bases and J by 6 bases, with 15 bases left in between. Germline-derived CDR1 and CDR2 are SGDLS and YYNGEE. Written as DNA, the CDR3 is TGTGCCAGCAGCGTAGGGCCCGGCCGGCGGGATGAAAAACTGTTTTTT. Its translation is CASSVGPGRRDEKLFF.

This clonotype was picked up a small number of times. This chain joins TRBV19 and TRBJ1-3; 7 bases line up with TRBD1. Germline trimming cut 8 bases from V and 0 bases from J; bases unmatched to any gene: 4. In germline, CDR1 is LNHDA, CDR2 SQIVND (reference sequence). CDR3 length equals 14 residues. For the CDR3, the DNA is TGTGCCAGTCTCGACAGGGCCTCTGGAAACACCATATATTTT. Residues: CASLDRASGNTIYF.

This clonotype was found many times. The chain is built from TRBV9 and TRBJ2-3; D is tentatively TRBD1 or TRBD2 (5 bases each). Germline values: CDR1 SGDLS, CDR2 YYNGEE. The CDR3 sequence is 13 residues long. V lost 0 bases to trimming and J lost 6 bases, with 8 bases between them. CDR3 sequence reads: CASSVGGSDTQYF. In nucleotides, the CDR3 is TGTGCCAGCAGCGTAGGGGGGTCGGATACGCAGTATTTT.

This clonotype was detected ten times or more. This chain connects TRBV29-1 to TRBJ2-2, with TRBD1 matching over 8 bases. The CDR3 length is 16 residues. The ends lost 3 bases at V and 0 bases at J; junction bases unmatched: 6. CDR1 and CDR2 from the germline V gene are SQVTM and ANQGSEA. CDR3 sequence reads: CSVETGAAANTGELFF. For the CDR3, the DNA is TGCAGCGTTGAGACAGGGGCGGCGGCGAACACCGGGGAGCTGTTTTTT.

This clonotype was counted ten times or more. The V and J genes are TRBV20-1 and TRBJ2-7; D possibly corresponds to TRBD1 (5 bases). Germline CDR1 and CDR2: DFQATT and SNEGSKA (reference sequence). The length of the CDR3 is 11 residues. V shed 7 bases and J shed 4 bases, with 11 bases lying between them. The CDR3 loop is CSGKQAYEQYF. CDR3 DNA sequence: TGCAGTGGGAAACAGGCTTACGAGCAGTACTTC.

V is TRBV28 and J is TRBJ2-1; TRBD2 aligns across 7 bases. The CDR3 is 15 residues long. V was pared by 8 bases and J by 6 bases, with 13 bases of the junction left unmatched. Germline-derived CDR1 and CDR2 are MDHEN and SYDVKM. The CDR3: CASGLQRGGINEQFF. The CDR3 DNA follows: TGTGCCAGCGGCCTGCAGCGGGGAGGTATCAATGAGCAGTTCTTC.

J is TRBJ2-1 and V is TRBV10-1; D could derive from TRBD1 or TRBD2 (6 bases each). This CDR3 is 14 amino acids long. V was trimmed by 4 bases and J by 11 bases, leaving 18 bases between them. CDR1 is WNHNN and CDR2 is SYGVQD in the germline V gene (reference sequence). CDR3 amino acids: CASSAWGAPRKQFF. DNA of the CDR3: TGCGCCAGCAGTGCGTGGGGGGCCCCAAGGAAGCAGTTCTTC.

This clonotype was seen ten or more times. The chain uses TRBV7-2 and TRBJ1-2; the match to TRBD1 covers 7 bases. V shed 5 bases and J 6 bases; nucleotides not matched to a gene: 6. The germline gives CDR1 SGHTA, CDR2 FQGNSA. This CDR3 spans 13 amino acids. This CDR3 reads CASSPTGENGYTF. DNA for the CDR3: TGTGCCAGCAGCCCAACAGGGGAAAATGGCTACACCTTC.

This clonotype was seen repeatedly, ten times or more. This chain connects TRBV6-1 to TRBJ1-1, with D unresolved. Trimming cost V 6 bases and J 3 bases, with 11 bases left between them. CDR3 length: 13 residues. CDR1 is MNHNS and CDR2 is SASEGT in the germline V gene. CDR3 loop: CASSYLLDTEAFF. For the CDR3, the DNA is TGTGCCAGCAGCTACCTTTTGGACACTGAAGCTTTCTTT.

The chain combines TRBV25-1 with TRBJ1-1, with unresolved D. This CDR3 has 13 residues. V shed 3 bases and J shed 4 bases, with 9 bases lying between them. Germline V gives CDR1 MGHDK, CDR2 SYGVNS. As DNA, the CDR3 is TGTGCCAGCAGTGATTTTAGAACCACTGAAGCTTTCTTT. Translating it yields CASSDFRTTEAFF. Full variable domain (remainder filled in from reference TRBV25-1 and TRBJ1-1): EADIYQTPRYLVIGTGKKITLECSQTMGHDKMYWYQQDPGMELHLIHYSYGVNSTEKGDLSSESTVSRIRTEHFPLTLESARPSHTSQYLCASSDFRTTEAFFGQGTRLTVV.

This clonotype was recorded many times. The chain is built from TRBV4-3 and TRBJ2-7; D gene unclear. Trimming removed 0 bases from V and 0 bases from J, with 12 bases in between. The length of the CDR3 is 16 residues. Germline CDR1 LGHNA, CDR2 YSLEER. For the CDR3, the DNA is TGCGCCAGCAGCCAAGAGCTGATATTTAGCTCCTACGAGCAGTACTTC. Translating gives CASSQELIFSSYEQYF.